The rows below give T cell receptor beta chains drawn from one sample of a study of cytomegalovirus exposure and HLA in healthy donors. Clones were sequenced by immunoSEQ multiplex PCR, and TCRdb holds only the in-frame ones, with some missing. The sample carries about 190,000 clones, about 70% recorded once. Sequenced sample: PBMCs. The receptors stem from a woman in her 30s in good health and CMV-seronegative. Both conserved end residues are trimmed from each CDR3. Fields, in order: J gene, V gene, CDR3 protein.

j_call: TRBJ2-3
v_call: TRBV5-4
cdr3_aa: ASSPIQRTSDASTDTQY

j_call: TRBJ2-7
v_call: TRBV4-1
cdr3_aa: ASSQEGQGSYEQY

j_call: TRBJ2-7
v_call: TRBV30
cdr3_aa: ASIAGASYEQY

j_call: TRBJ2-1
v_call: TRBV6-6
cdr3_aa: ASSYSSSGVNEQF

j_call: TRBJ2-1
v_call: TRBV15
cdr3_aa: ATREGDEQF

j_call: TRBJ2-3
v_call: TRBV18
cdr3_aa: ASSPLGTSTDTQY

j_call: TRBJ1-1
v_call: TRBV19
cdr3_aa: ASSPGQANTEAF

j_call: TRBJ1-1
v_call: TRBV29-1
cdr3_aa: SALRDTEAF

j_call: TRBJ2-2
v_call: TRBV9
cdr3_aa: ASSQPGTGEVTGELF

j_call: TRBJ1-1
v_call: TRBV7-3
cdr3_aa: ASSSTYRAEAF